Sequencing of this T cell receptor (beta chain) was carried out in a study of blood T cell repertoires in COVID-19. At the level of the study: COVID-19 samples collected from the United States, Italy and Spain covered acute and convalescent phases.

TCRdb's table, derived via immunoSEQ multiplex PCR, lists solely in-frame clones and lacks some. The data contain 35,000 to 50,000 clones, approximately 90% of them singletons. The CDR3 consists of 15 residues. Germline lookup yields CDR1 SGHVS and CDR2 FNYEAQ. The V end was cut by 4 bases, the J end by 0 bases, with 10 bases between. V usage is TRBV7-6 and J usage is TRBJ2-1; D is undetermined. The receptor's source is a human donor in a cohort sampled during active COVID-19. Sequencing was carried out using peripheral blood. CDR3 sequence: CASSSSVSSYNEQFF. Here the CDR3 DNA reads TGTGCCAGCAGCTCGTCGGTGAGCTCCTACAATGAGCAGTTCTTC.